This T cell receptor (beta chain) was documented in a study of beta chain features in type 1 diabetes. Whole-study results and caveats: Type 1 diabetes patients had moderately but significantly shorter TCRB CDR3s in all four CD4+ subsets.

About this clone itself: Antigen: not known.

The entirety of the isolated RNA underwent reverse transcription, so expressed TCRB transcripts were sequenced. Average reads for naive, central memory and regulatory T cell samples were some 3.9 million. Libraries were prepared by immunoSEQ multiplex PCR; TCRdb keeps only in-frame clonotypes and omits some of them. The sample holds about 700,000 clones, 10% to 15% seen once. Germline-derived CDR1 and CDR2 are SEHNR and FQNEAQ (reference sequence). The ends were cut back, 5 bases at V and 9 bases at J, with 14 bases in the middle. The length of the CDR3 is 13 residues. The sequencing sample was made of naive CD4+ T cells from blood. This sequence was found in a man younger than 35 with type 1 diabetes. The chain carries TRBV7-9 and TRBJ1-5; D remains ambiguous. CDR3 nucleotides: TGTGCCAGCAGCGCCTCCATAGTTGCGCCCCAGCATTTT. Amino acids: CASSASIVAPQHF.